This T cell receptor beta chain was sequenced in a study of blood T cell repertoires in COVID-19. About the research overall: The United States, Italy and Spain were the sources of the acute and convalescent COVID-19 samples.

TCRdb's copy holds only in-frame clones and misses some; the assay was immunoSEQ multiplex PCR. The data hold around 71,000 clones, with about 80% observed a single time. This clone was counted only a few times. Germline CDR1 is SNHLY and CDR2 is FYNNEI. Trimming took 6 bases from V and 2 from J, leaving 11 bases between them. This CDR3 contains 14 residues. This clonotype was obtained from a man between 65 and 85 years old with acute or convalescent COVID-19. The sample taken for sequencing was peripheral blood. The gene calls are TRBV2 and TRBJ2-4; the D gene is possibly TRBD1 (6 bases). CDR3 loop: CASSVQGTKNIQYF. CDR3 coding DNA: TGTGCCAGCAGCGTACAGGGAACCAAAAACATTCAGTACTTC. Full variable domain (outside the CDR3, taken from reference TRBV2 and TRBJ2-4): EPEVTQTPSHQVTQMGQEVILRCVPISNHLYFYWYRQILGQKVEFLVSFYNNEISEKSEIFDDQFSVERPDGSNFTLKIRSTKLEDSAMYFCASSVQGTKNIQYFGAGTRLSVL.